This T cell receptor (beta chain) was retrieved from a study of T cell changes during pregnancy in multiple sclerosis. Details on this clone: In the same sample, other DNA sequences code for this CDR3.

V shed 5 bases, J shed 4 bases, and the junction held 13 bases outside the gene matches. Germline V gene data show CDR1 as MNHEY and CDR2 as SMNVEV (reference sequence). The length of the CDR3 is 17 residues. Profiling relied on immunoSEQ multiplex PCR, and the TCRdb table lists in-frame clones only, not all of them. Of tens of thousands of clones in the sample, 93% were seen once. This sample comprised peripheral blood, obtained after pregnancy. This TCR was sampled from a female donor with multiple sclerosis, enrolled in a pregnancy study. The gene calls are TRBV27 and TRBJ1-5; 8 bases line up with TRBD1. The CDR3 nucleotides read TGTGCCAGCAGTCCACGGTCGGACAGGGCTAGGAATCAGCCCCAGCATTTT. It translates to CASSPRSDRARNQPQHF.